These 19 T cell receptor beta chains were sequenced from one sample in a study of T cell responses to AZD1222 COVID-19 vaccine. Profiling relied on immunoSEQ multiplex PCR, and the TCRdb table lists in-frame clones only, not all of them. The table has roughly 130,000 clones, 75% to 95% seen once. The sample consisted of peripheral blood, taken on day 0 of AZD1222 vaccination. These receptors were obtained from an adult in good health.

This clone was seen only once. The V call is TRBV5-6, the J call TRBJ1-1; D call uncertain. V lost 4 bases to trimming and J lost 5 bases, with 12 bases between them. The CDR3 extends over 13 amino acids. Germline V gene lookup returns CDR1 SGHDT and CDR2 YYEEEE. Here the CDR3 reads CASSIYQETEAFF. The CDR3 DNA sequence: TGTGCCAGCAGCATCTATCAGGAAACTGAAGCTTTCTTT.

The rearrangement links TRBV5-6 to TRBJ2-7; 7 bases are a match to TRBD2. Per the germline V gene, CDR1 is SGHDT and CDR2 is YYEEEE. V shed 5 bases, J shed 3 bases, and the junction held 8 bases outside the gene matches. The CDR3 totals 14 residues. The CDR3 sequence is CASRGASGDYEQYF. DNA of the CDR3: TGTGCCAGCAGAGGGGCTAGCGGCGACTACGAGCAGTACTTC.

The rearrangement links TRBV7-8 to TRBJ1-1, with 7 bases matching TRBD1. Germline V gene lookup returns CDR1 SGHVS and CDR2 FQNEAQ. V lost 5 bases to trimming and J lost 1 base; unmatched junction nucleotides: 10. CDR3 size: 16 residues. The CDR3 spells CASSLRQGLANTEAFF. The CDR3 DNA follows: TGTGCCAGCAGCCTGAGACAGGGTTTGGCGAACACTGAAGCTTTCTTT. The variable domain in full, with the rest retrieved from reference TRBV7-8 and TRBJ1-1, is GAGVSQSPRYKVAKRGQDVALRCDPISGHVSLFWYQQALGQGPEFLTYFQNEAQLDKSGLPSDRFFAERPEGSVSTLKIQRTQQEDSAVYLCASSLRQGLANTEAFFGQGTRLTVV.

The CDR3 region is CASSYVPDPGETQYF. The CDR3 coding sequence is TGTGCCAGCAGTTACGTCCCCGACCCGGGAGAGACCCAGTACTTC. The V call is TRBV6-5, the J call TRBJ2-5; D is unclear. V gave up 2 bases and J gave up 4 bases, with 14 bases separating them. The CDR3 runs 15 residues. Germline CDR1 is MNHEY and CDR2 is SVGAGI.

The chain carries TRBV6-6 and TRBJ1-4; 10 bases map to TRBD1. With V trimmed by 0 bases and J by 8 bases, 6 bases remained unmatched. This CDR3 has 16 residues. CDR1 and CDR2 from the germline V gene are MNHNY and SVGAGI (reference sequence). CDR3: CASSYSLGQGEEKLFF. CDR3 nucleotide sequence: TGTGCCAGCAGTTACTCGCTTGGACAGGGGGAGGAAAAACTGTTTTTT.

The chain combines TRBV12-5 with TRBJ1-6; tentative D call: TRBD1 (6 bases). Germline V CDR1 and CDR2: LGHNT, FRNRAP. This CDR3 has 13 residues. Trimming left V 5 bases short and J 8 bases short, with 10 bases between. The CDR3 DNA reads as TGTGCTAGTGGTCAAAACAGGGATTCACCCCTCCACTTT. It codes for CASGQNRDSPLHF. Full variable domain (rest looked up from reference TRBV12-5 and TRBJ1-6): DARVTQTPRHKVTEMGQEVTMRCQPILGHNTVFWYRQTMMQGLELLAYFRNRAPLDDSGMPKDRFSAEMPDATLATLKIQPSEPRDSAVYFCASGQNRDSPLHFGNGTRLTVT.

DNA of the CDR3: TGTGCCAGCAGCCAAGATCGTCGGGGCGCGCTCTCCTACAATGAGCAGTTCTTC. Translated: CASSQDRRGALSYNEQFF. This chain joins TRBV4-2 and TRBJ2-1, with D perhaps assigned TRBD1 or TRBD2 (5 bases each). The CDR3 is made up of 18 amino acids. The ends were cut back, 0 bases at V and 0 bases at J, with 15 bases in the middle. Germline V lookup: CDR1 LGHNA, CDR2 YNFKEQ.

The chain joins TRBV19 to TRBJ2-7; TRBD1 agrees at 9 bases. Germline loops: CDR1 LNHDA, CDR2 SQIVND (reference sequence). After removal of 6 bases from V and 6 bases from J, the junction contained 9 bases not matched to a gene. The CDR3 spans 14 residues. The CDR3: CASRASGQGGEQYF. As DNA, the CDR3 is TGTGCCAGTAGGGCATCGGGACAGGGCGGCGAGCAGTACTTC. Variable domain in full (rest from reference TRBV19 and TRBJ2-7): DGGITQSPKYLFRKEGQNVTLSCEQNLNHDAMYWYRQDPGQGLRLIYYSQIVNDFQKGDIAEGYSVSREKKESFPLTVTSAQKNPTAFYLCASRASGQGGEQYFGPGTRLTVT.

The V gene is TRBV6-1, the J gene TRBJ1-1; D may be TRBD1 (5 bases). The germline V and J ends were trimmed by 2 bases and 3 bases, with 13 bases remaining between them. CDR3 length: 15 amino acids. The germline CDR1 and CDR2 sequences are MNHNS and SASEGT. The CDR3 DNA reads TGTGCCAGCAGTGAATCGGGGGGTCGCGACACTGAAGCTTTCTTT. Protein product: CASSESGGRDTEAFF.

The chain couples TRBV4-1 to TRBJ1-5; no reliable D call. Deletions cut 1 base from V and 0 bases from J, with 7 bases between. Per the germline V gene, CDR1 is MGHRA and CDR2 is YSYEKL. The CDR3 is 15 residues long. The CDR3 region is CASSQGGNSNQPQHF. CDR3 nucleotides: TGCGCCAGCAGCCAAGGGGGTAATAGCAATCAGCCCCAGCATTTT.

The rearrangement joins TRBV11-3 to TRBJ2-1; no definite D call. Trimming cost V 0 bases and J 10 bases, with 7 bases left between them. Per the germline V gene, CDR1 is SGHNT and CDR2 is YENEEA. This CDR3 has 12 amino acids. DNA of the CDR3: TGTGCCAGCAGCTTAGATGACTCCGAGCAGTTCTTC. It specifies CASSLDDSEQFF.

The chain couples TRBV6-1 to TRBJ2-3; 8 bases map to TRBD1. The CDR3 covers 14 residues. CDR1 and CDR2 from the germline V gene are MNHNS and SASEGT. J was trimmed by 7 bases and V by 0 bases; bases with no gene match: 3. CDR3 sequence (DNA): TGTGCCAGCAGTGAAGCACAGGGGGTAAATACGCAGTATTTT. It specifies CASSEAQGVNTQYF.

This clone came up once. This chain uses TRBV27 with TRBJ2-3; D gene uncertain. Trimming took off 7 bases at V and 0 bases at J, with 2 bases between the two ends. This CDR3 is 11 amino acids long. Germline CDR1 MNHEY, CDR2 SMNVEV (reference sequence). The CDR3 DNA follows: TGTGCCAGCACAAGCACAGATACGCAGTATTTT. It encodes CASTSTDTQYF.

The chain is built from TRBV5-6 and TRBJ2-5; 9 positions agree with TRBD1. The CDR3 sequence is 14 residues long. V dropped 4 bases and J dropped 5; count of bases not matched to a gene: 6. The germline CDR1 and CDR2 sequences are SGHDT and YYEEEE. Here the CDR3 reads CASSHRGRSETQYF. DNA of the CDR3: TGTGCCAGCAGCCACAGGGGGCGATCGGAGACCCAGTACTTC.

The chain combines TRBV9 with TRBJ2-7, with D uncertain. Looked up from germline, CDR1 is SGDLS and CDR2 is YYNGEE. The CDR3 sequence is 12 residues long. V was cut by 3 bases and J by 0 bases, with 4 bases left in between. The CDR3 bases are TGTGCCAGCAGCGCGAGCTCCTACGAGCAGTACTTC. This gives the protein CASSASSYEQYF.

The CDR3 coding sequence is TGTGCCAGCAGCTTCTTGGACAGGCAACACAATGAGCAGTTCTTC. Translating gives CASSFLDRQHNEQFF. This sequence joins TRBV7-9 and TRBJ2-1; 7 bases agree with TRBD1. The CDR3 totals 15 residues. Trimming removed 3 bases from V and 5 bases from J; junction bases left unmatched: 7. The germline CDR1 and CDR2 sequences are SEHNR and FQNEAQ (reference sequence).

The rearrangement uses TRBV29-1 and TRBJ2-7; 8 bases map to TRBD1. CDR1 SQVTM and CDR2 ANQGSEA come from the germline V gene. V was clipped by 7 bases and J by 1 base; unmatched bases: 21. The CDR3 loop spans 18 amino acids. This CDR3 reads CSAFCMGNGTGPSYEQYF. For the CDR3, the DNA is TGCAGCGCTTTCTGTATGGGAAACGGGACAGGACCTTCCTACGAGCAGTACTTC.

This sequence joins TRBV7-9 and TRBJ2-4; 8 nucleotides agree with TRBD1. The germline V gene has CDR1 SEHNR and CDR2 FQNEAQ (reference sequence). CDR3 length: 14 amino acids. The trim removed 5 bases at V and 9 bases at J, leaving 9 bases unmatched. CDR3 in DNA: TGTGCCAGCAGCCCGCAGGGGGCTAATTTCATTCAGTACTTC. Translation gives CASSPQGANFIQYF.

The V call is TRBV9, the J call TRBJ2-7; D is ambiguous. The CDR3 totals 13 residues. The V and J ends lost 2 bases and 2 bases respectively, with 8 bases between them. CDR1 is SGDLS and CDR2 is YYNGEE in the germline V gene. The CDR3 DNA reads TGTGCCAGCAGCGTGGGTATTACCTACGAGCAGTACTTC. Amino acids: CASSVGITYEQYF.